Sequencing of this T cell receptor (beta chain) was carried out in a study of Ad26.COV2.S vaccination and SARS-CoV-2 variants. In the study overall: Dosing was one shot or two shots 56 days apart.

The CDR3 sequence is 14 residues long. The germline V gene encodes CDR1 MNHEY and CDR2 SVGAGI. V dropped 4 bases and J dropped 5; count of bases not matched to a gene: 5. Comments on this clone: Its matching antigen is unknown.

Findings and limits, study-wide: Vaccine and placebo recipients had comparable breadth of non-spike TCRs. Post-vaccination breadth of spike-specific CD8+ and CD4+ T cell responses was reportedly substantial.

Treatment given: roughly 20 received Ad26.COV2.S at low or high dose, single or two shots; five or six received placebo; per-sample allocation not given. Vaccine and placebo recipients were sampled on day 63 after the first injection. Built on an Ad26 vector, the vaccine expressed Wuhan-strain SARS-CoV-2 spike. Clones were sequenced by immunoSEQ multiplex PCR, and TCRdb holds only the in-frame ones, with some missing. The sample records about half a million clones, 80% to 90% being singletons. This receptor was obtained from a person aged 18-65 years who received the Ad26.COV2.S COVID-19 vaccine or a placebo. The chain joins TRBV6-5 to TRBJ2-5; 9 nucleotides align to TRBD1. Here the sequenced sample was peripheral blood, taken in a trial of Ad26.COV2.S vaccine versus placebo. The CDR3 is CASSFTGGLETQYF. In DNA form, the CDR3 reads TGTGCCAGCAGTTTTACAGGGGGCTTGGAGACCCAGTACTTC.